The 7 T cell receptor beta chains below were found in one sample sequenced in a study of T cells in Graves' hyperthyroidism and ophthalmopathy. RNA transcripts gave rise to amplified TCR beta CDR3 regions. First-round RT-PCR with HTBI primers amplified the TCR CDR3 region. TCRdb re-analysed the multiplex PCR reads in MiXCR, keeping a single row per CDR3 protein. The sample consists of 300,000 to 450,000 distinct CDR3 sequences, roughly 14% of them appearing once. Sequenced sample: blood. The receptors were gathered from a woman aged 18-29 years with Graves' hyperthyroidism that later progressed to Graves' ophthalmopathy.

This clonotype was picked up many times. This chain uses TRBV5-1 with TRBJ1-4, with 7 nucleotides matching TRBD1. The V gene's germline CDR1 is SGHRS and CDR2 YFSETQ. There are 15 residues in the CDR3. Trimming at V came to 4 bases and at J to 7 bases, leaving 10 bases not matched to a gene. The CDR3 DNA reads as TGCGCCAGCAGCGTCCACAGGGGCGGAGGTGAAAAACTGTTTTTT. As protein: CASSVHRGGGEKLFF.

This clonotype has at least ten counts. This sequence joins TRBV12-3 or TRBV12-4 and TRBJ2-3; 11 bases agree with TRBD1. The CDR3 extends over 15 amino acids. The trim removed 3 bases at V and 5 bases at J, leaving 4 bases unmatched. The CDR3 coding sequence is TGTGCCAGCAGTTTGGGGACAGGGGGATTAGATACGCAGTATTTT. It specifies CASSLGTGGLDTQYF.

This clonotype was detected many times. The genes are TRBV2 and TRBJ2-3, with TRBD1 as a possible D gene (6 bases). CDR1 is SNHLY, CDR2 FYNNEI, per germline. The CDR3 is made up of 15 amino acids. V was cut by 6 bases and J by 1 base, with 14 bases left in between. The CDR3 region is CASRARGYGTDTQYF. The CDR3 DNA follows: TGTGCCAGCAGGGCTAGGGGGTACGGCACAGATACGCAGTATTTT.

This rearrangement joins TRBV10-3 to TRBJ1-6; D is uncertain. Trimming took off 3 bases at V and 6 bases at J, with 3 bases between the two ends. Germline V CDR1 and CDR2: ENHRY, SYGVKD. This CDR3 contains 12 residues. The CDR3 sequence is CAISDSNSPLHF. The CDR3 coding sequence is TGTGCCATCAGTGACAGTAATTCACCCCTCCACTTT.

This clonotype was observed a few times. The chain couples TRBV28 to TRBJ2-7; 8 nucleotides line up with TRBD1. Germline CDR1 MDHEN, CDR2 SYDVKM. V was pared by 3 bases and J by 6 bases, with 4 bases of the junction left unmatched. The CDR3 loop spans 13 amino acids. This CDR3 reads CASSFTRGLEQYF. The CDR3 DNA sequence: TGTGCCAGCAGTTTTACCAGGGGGCTCGAGCAGTACTTC.

This clonotype was seen at least ten times. This rearrangement joins TRBV12-3 or TRBV12-4 to TRBJ2-7; 9 bases agree with TRBD1. V trimming: 5 bases; J trimming: 3 bases; junction bases outside the gene matches: 11. This CDR3 has 16 amino acids. Here the CDR3 DNA reads TGTGCCAGCAGTCCTAACCCCGGGACAGGGAACTACGAGCAGTACTTC. Amino acids: CASSPNPGTGNYEQYF.

This clonotype was observed a handful of times. The genes are TRBV5-5 and TRBJ2-7; 11 bases are a match to TRBD1. This CDR3 is built from 13 residues. After removal of 7 bases from V and 9 bases from J, the junction contained 9 bases not matched to a gene. The germline CDR1 and CDR2 sequences are SGHKS and YYEKEE (reference sequence). CDR3 nucleotide sequence: TGTGCCAGCTCCGGGGACAGGGGGAATAGGCAGTACTTC. It yields the protein CASSGDRGNRQYF.